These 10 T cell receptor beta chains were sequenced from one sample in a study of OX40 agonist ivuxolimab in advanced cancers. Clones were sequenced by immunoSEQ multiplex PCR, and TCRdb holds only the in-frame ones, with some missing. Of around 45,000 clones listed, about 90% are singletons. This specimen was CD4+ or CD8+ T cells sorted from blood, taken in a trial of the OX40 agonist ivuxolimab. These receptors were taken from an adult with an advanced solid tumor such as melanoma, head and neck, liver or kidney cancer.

CDR3 DNA sequence: TGTGCCAGCAGCCCTAATACGGGGTCGCCCGAAGCTTTCTTT. Its translation is CASSPNTGSPEAFF. The chain has TRBV7-9 and TRBJ1-1; D call uncertain. Per the germline V gene, CDR1 is SEHNR and CDR2 is FQNEAQ (reference sequence). Between the trimmed V and J ends, which lost 5 bases and 8 bases, there was a span of 18 bases. The CDR3 is made up of 14 amino acids.

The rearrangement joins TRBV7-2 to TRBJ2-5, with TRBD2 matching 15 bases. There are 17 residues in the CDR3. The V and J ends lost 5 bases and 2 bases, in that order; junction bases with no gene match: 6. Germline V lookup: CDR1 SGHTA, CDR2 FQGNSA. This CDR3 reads CASSRGLAGGGQETQYF. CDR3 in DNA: TGTGCCAGCAGCAGAGGACTAGCGGGAGGGGGGCAAGAGACCCAGTACTTC. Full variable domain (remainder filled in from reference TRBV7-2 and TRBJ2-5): GAGVSQSPSNKVTEKGKDVELRCDPISGHTALYWYRQSLGQGLEFLIYFQGNSAPDKSGLPSDRFSAERTGGSVSTLTIQRTQQEDSAVYLCASSRGLAGGGQETQYFGPGTRLLVL.

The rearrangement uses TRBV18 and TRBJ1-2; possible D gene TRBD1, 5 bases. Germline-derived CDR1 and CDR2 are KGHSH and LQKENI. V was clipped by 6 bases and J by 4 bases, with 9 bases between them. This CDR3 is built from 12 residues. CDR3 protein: CASSGDGYGYTF. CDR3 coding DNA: TGTGCCAGCTCCGGGGACGGCTATGGCTACACCTTC.

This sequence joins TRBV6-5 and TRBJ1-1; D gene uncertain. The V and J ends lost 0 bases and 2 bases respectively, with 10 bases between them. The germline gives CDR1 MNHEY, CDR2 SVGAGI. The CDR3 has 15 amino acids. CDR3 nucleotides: TGTGCCAGCAGTTACTCGAGAGTTGGCAACACTGAAGCTTTCTTT. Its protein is CASSYSRVGNTEAFF.

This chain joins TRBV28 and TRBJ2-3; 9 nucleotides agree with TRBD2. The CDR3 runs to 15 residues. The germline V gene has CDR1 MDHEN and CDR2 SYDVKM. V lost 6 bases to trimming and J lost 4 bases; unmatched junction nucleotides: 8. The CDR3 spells CASSQLREGADTQYF. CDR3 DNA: TGTGCCAGCAGCCAACTGCGGGAGGGCGCAGATACGCAGTATTTT.

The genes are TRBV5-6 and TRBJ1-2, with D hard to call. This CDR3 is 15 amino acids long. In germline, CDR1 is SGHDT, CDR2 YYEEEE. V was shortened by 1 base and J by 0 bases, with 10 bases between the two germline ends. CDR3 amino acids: CASSLLGPPNYGYTF. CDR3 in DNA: TGTGCCAGCAGCTTGCTTGGGCCTCCTAACTATGGCTACACCTTC.

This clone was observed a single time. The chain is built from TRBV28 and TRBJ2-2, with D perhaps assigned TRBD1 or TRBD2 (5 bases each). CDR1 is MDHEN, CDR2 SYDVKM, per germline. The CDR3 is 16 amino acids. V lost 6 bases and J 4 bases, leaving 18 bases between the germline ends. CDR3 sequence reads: CASSPPRGAGTGELFF. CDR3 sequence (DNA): TGTGCCAGCAGCCCCCCCCGTGGGGCGGGCACCGGGGAGCTGTTTTTT. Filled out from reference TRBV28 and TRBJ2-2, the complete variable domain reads DVKVTQSSRYLVKRTGEKVFLECVQDMDHENMFWYRQDPGLGLRLIYFSYDVKMKEKGDIPEGYSVSREKKERFSLILESASTNQTSMYLCASSPPRGAGTGELFFGEGSRLTVL.

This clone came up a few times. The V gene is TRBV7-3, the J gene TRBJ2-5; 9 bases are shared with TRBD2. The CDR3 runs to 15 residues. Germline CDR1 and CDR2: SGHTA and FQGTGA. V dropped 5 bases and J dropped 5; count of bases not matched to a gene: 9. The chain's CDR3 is CASSVIAGARETQYF. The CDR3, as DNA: TGTGCCAGCAGCGTAATAGCGGGAGCTCGGGAGACCCAGTACTTC.

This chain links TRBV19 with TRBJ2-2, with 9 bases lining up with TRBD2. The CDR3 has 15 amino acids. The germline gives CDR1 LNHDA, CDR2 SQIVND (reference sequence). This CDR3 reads CAVGEREVGTGELFF. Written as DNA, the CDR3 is TGTGCGGTGGGGGAGCGGGAGGTCGGGACCGGGGAGCTGTTTTTT.

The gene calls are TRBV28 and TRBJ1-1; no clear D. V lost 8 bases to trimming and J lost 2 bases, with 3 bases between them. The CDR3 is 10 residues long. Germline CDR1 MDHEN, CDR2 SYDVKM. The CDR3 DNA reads TGTGCCAGCGGAAACACTGAAGCTTTCTTT. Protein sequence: CASGNTEAFF.